This TCR beta chain was recorded in a study of OX40 agonist ivuxolimab in advanced cancers. Study conclusions and caveats: Expanded clones tended on average to be more numerous among CD8+ T cells than CD4+.

Profiling relied on immunoSEQ multiplex PCR, and the TCRdb table lists in-frame clones only, not all of them. The table has about 81,000 clones, more than 85% seen once. This CDR3 has 11 residues. Germline assignment: CDR1 LGHNA and CDR2 YSLEER. V lost 6 bases and J 7 bases, leaving 7 bases between the germline ends. As to this clone: Its antigen is as yet unknown.

The chain joins TRBV4-3 to TRBJ2-1; D gene unclear. The sample consisted of CD4+ or CD8+ T cells sorted from blood, taken in a trial of the OX40 agonist ivuxolimab. This receptor was taken from an adult with an advanced solid tumor such as melanoma, head and neck, liver or kidney cancer. The CDR3 sequence is CASSQTNEQFF. The CDR3 coding sequence is TGCGCCAGCAGTCAGACGAATGAGCAGTTCTTC.